This T cell receptor (beta chain) emerged from a study of T cells in Graves' hyperthyroidism and ophthalmopathy. Study context: The authors collected peripheral blood at initial diagnosis, before any treatment.

Study conclusions and caveats: Most clonotypes expanded in the thyroid (above 0.001) were also present in blood.

For this clonotype: Its antigen is undetermined.

Researchers took RNA transcripts and amplified the TCR beta CDR3 regions from them. A first-round RT-PCR of the TCR CDR3 used the HTBI primer set. Using its own MiXCR run on the multiplex PCR reads, TCRdb lists one record per CDR3 protein. The sample contains roughly 300,000 distinct CDR3 sequences, around 23% of which appear only once. V lost 3 bases and J lost 6; bases outside the gene matches: 20. This CDR3 is 19 amino acids long. The germline V gene has CDR1 MDHEN and CDR2 SYDVKM. The TCR comes from a woman in her forties or fifties with Graves' hyperthyroidism. The chain employs TRBV28 and TRBJ2-5; 9 bases fit TRBD2. Sample: blood. The CDR3 is CASSLHGLARGNIRKTQYF. DNA for the CDR3: TGTGCCAGCAGTTTGCACGGACTAGCGAGAGGTAACATAAGGAAGACCCAGTACTTC.